These 22 T cell receptor beta chains were all obtained from the same sample, sequenced in a study of T cells in Graves' hyperthyroidism and ophthalmopathy. TCR beta CDR3 regions were amplified from RNA. The study used the HTBI primer set for a first-round RT-PCR of the TCR CDR3. TCRdb reprocessed the multiplex PCR reads with MiXCR, giving one entry per CDR3 protein. Among 400,000 to 500,000 distinct CDR3 sequences listed, 13% to 15% were seen once. Sequenced sample: blood. These TCRs come from a young woman with Graves' hyperthyroidism.

In this sample, this clonotype turned up many times. The V call is TRBV12-3 or TRBV12-4, the J call TRBJ2-1; D might be TRBD1 or TRBD2, each matching 7 bases. The ends were cut back, 5 bases at V and 6 bases at J, with 14 bases in the middle. This CDR3 has 14 residues. This chain's CDR3 is CASSQGEGFNEQFF. The DNA of the CDR3 is TGTGCCAGCAGTCAGGGGGAGGGTTTCAATGAGCAGTTCTTC.

This chain connects TRBV6-5 to TRBJ2-1; D may be TRBD2 (6 bases). CDR3 size: 14 residues. The V end lost 3 bases, the J end lost 7 bases, and 13 bases lay between the germline ends. Germline V lookup: CDR1 MNHEY, CDR2 SVGAGI. The CDR3 region is CASSYSGKGNEQFF. CDR3 bases: TGTGCCAGCAGTTATAGCGGAAAGGGGAATGAGCAGTTCTTC.

This clonotype appeared many times. CDR3 amino acids: CAWSAGPYSNQPQHF. The DNA for the CDR3 is TGTGCCTGGAGTGCGGGACCGTATAGCAATCAGCCCCAGCATTTT. The rearrangement uses TRBV30 and TRBJ1-5; D may be TRBD1 (5 bases). Per the germline V gene, CDR1 is GTSNPN and CDR2 is SVGIG (reference sequence). V was clipped by 1 base and J by 0 bases, with 10 bases between them. CDR3 length equals 15 residues.

The V gene is TRBV6-5, the J gene TRBJ1-2; 10 bases are shared with TRBD1. The CDR3 totals 16 residues. Germline CDR1 MNHEY, CDR2 SVGAGI. The junction had 3 bases not matched to a gene; V was cut back by 0 bases and J by 2 bases. The CDR3: CASSYSWGQGNYGYTF. The CDR3 nucleotides read TGTGCCAGCAGTTACTCATGGGGACAGGGGAACTATGGCTACACCTTC.

This clonotype was observed many times. The chain joins TRBV29-1 to TRBJ2-3; TRBD2 agrees at 15 bases. The length of the CDR3 is 19 residues. The V gene end was trimmed by 3 bases and the J gene end by 2 bases; junction bases not matched to a gene: 12. The germline V gene has CDR1 SQVTM and CDR2 ANQGSEA. The DNA for the CDR3 is TGCAGCGTTGAGTGGGGACTAGCGGGAGGCCCGGGGTACACAGATACGCAGTATTTT. Protein sequence: CSVEWGLAGGPGYTDTQYF.

V gene TRBV18 combines with J gene TRBJ1-3; the match to TRBD1 covers 8 bases. The CDR3 consists of 16 residues. The ends lost 3 bases at V and 0 bases at J; junction bases unmatched: 4. Germline CDR1 reads KGHSH; CDR2 reads LQKENI. CDR3 sequence reads: CASSPLGQVSGNTIYF. The DNA for the CDR3 is TGTGCCAGCTCACCGCTGGGACAGGTCTCTGGAAACACCATATATTTT.

This clonotype was detected ten times or more. V gene TRBV7-8 combines with J gene TRBJ2-7; TRBD1 matches at 9 bases. The CDR3 covers 15 residues. The V gene end was trimmed by 3 bases and the J gene end by 2 bases; junction bases not matched to a gene: 5. Germline assignment: CDR1 SGHVS and CDR2 FQNEAQ. The CDR3 reads CASSFRQGVPYEQYF. DNA of the CDR3: TGTGCCAGCAGCTTCCGACAGGGGGTCCCCTACGAGCAGTACTTC.

At least ten counts were recorded for this clonotype. The chain couples TRBV24-1 to TRBJ2-1, with 10 bases matching TRBD2. The germline CDR1 and CDR2 sequences are KGHDR and SFDVKD. The CDR3 is 17 residues long. V shed 0 bases, J shed 5 bases, and the junction held 6 bases outside the gene matches. CDR3 protein: CATSDLRTSGLNNEQFF. The CDR3 DNA sequence: TGTGCCACCAGTGATTTGAGGACTAGCGGACTGAACAATGAGCAGTTCTTC.

Many counts were recorded for this clonotype. The rearrangement joins TRBV11-2 to TRBJ1-4; TRBD1 matches 9 bases. The CDR3 spans 15 residues. J gave up 7 bases and V 4 bases, and 7 bases lay outside the gene matches. Per the germline V gene, CDR1 is SGHAT and CDR2 is FQNNGV. As DNA, the CDR3 is TGTGCCAGCAGCTACGACAGGGGGAAAGGTGAAAAACTGTTTTTT. It translates to CASSYDRGKGEKLFF.

This clonotype was seen ten or more times. V is TRBV14 and J is TRBJ2-2; 11 nucleotides align to TRBD2. Germline loops: CDR1 SGHDN, CDR2 FVKESK. V lost 1 base and J lost 4; bases outside the gene matches: 11. The CDR3 has 19 amino acids. CDR3: CASSQAVIAGGPITGELFF. CDR3 nucleotide sequence: TGTGCCAGCAGCCAAGCGGTGATAGCGGGAGGGCCGATCACCGGGGAGCTGTTTTTT.

This clonotype was seen at least ten times. The genes are TRBV10-3 and TRBJ1-1, with D hard to call. The CDR3 has 15 residues. V was clipped by 2 bases and J by 5 bases, with 15 bases between them. Germline values: CDR1 ENHRY, CDR2 SYGVKD. The CDR3 DNA sequence: TGTGCCATCAGTGAGGGGGAGGTGGGGAAAACTGAAGCTTTCTTT. This codes for CAISEGEVGKTEAFF.

This clonotype was counted at least ten times. J is TRBJ2-3 and V is TRBV24-1, with D hard to call. The CDR3 has 14 amino acids. Per the germline V gene, CDR1 is KGHDR and CDR2 is SFDVKD. V was cut by 4 bases and J by 2 bases, with 9 bases left in between. The CDR3 DNA sequence: TGTGCCACCAGTGAGTCCGAGGCCACAGATACGCAGTATTTT. Translation: CATSESEATDTQYF.

This clonotype appeared many times. This chain joins TRBV5-1 and TRBJ2-7; 9 positions match TRBD1. Germline values: CDR1 SGHRS, CDR2 YFSETQ. Trimming took 7 bases from V and 2 from J; bases not matched to a gene: 10. The CDR3 sequence is 15 residues long. This chain's CDR3 is CASRGRTGAPYEQYF. DNA of the CDR3: TGCGCCAGCCGCGGACGGACAGGGGCCCCCTACGAGCAGTACTTC.

This clonotype has a count of ten or more. The chain carries TRBV20-1 and TRBJ2-7, with 10 bases aligning to TRBD2. The germline V gene has CDR1 DFQATT and CDR2 SNEGSKA (reference sequence). The V segment lost 2 bases and the J segment 3 bases; nucleotides outside the gene matches: 4. The CDR3 is 14 residues long. The CDR3 protein is CSARLSGRDYEQYF. The CDR3 DNA sequence: TGCAGTGCTAGACTCAGCGGGAGGGACTACGAGCAGTACTTC.

There are many counts of this clonotype. The chain carries TRBV20-1 and TRBJ2-3, with D perhaps TRBD2 (6 bases). From germline, CDR1 is DFQATT and CDR2 SNEGSKA (reference sequence). Trimming pared 0 bases from V and 3 bases from J, leaving 13 bases between. The CDR3 has 15 residues. The DNA for the CDR3 is TGCAGTGCTAGAGATTCGTGGGAGGCAACAGATACGCAGTATTTT. Its protein is CSARDSWEATDTQYF.

There are many counts of this clonotype. This sequence joins TRBV28 and TRBJ2-4, with 7 bases aligning to TRBD2. Germline CDR1 and CDR2: MDHEN and SYDVKM. With 3 bases clipped from V and 6 bases from J, the junction kept 8 bases outside the gene matches. The CDR3 is made up of 15 amino acids. The CDR3 bases are TGTGCCAGCAGTTTGGGAGGGCAAGAGATAAACATTCAGTACTTC. Amino acids: CASSLGGQEINIQYF.

This clonotype was recorded a few times. CDR3 coding DNA: TGCAGTGCTAGGGAGAACACCGGGGAGCTGTTTTTT. Amino acids: CSARENTGELFF. The J gene is TRBJ2-2, the V gene TRBV20-1; no clear D gene. Per germline, CDR1 DFQATT and CDR2 SNEGSKA (reference sequence). Trimming stripped 3 bases from V and 1 base from J, with 3 bases between. The length of the CDR3 is 12 residues.

The table lists this clonotype with many counts. The chain recombines TRBV30 with TRBJ1-6; TRBD1 is a possible D gene (5 bases). The CDR3 loop spans 13 amino acids. V dropped 4 bases and J dropped 6 bases, with 10 bases sitting between them. The germline CDR1 and CDR2 sequences are GTSNPN and SVGIG (reference sequence). CDR3 residues: CAWMRGFNSPLHF. The CDR3 DNA reads as TGTGCCTGGATGCGGGGCTTTAATTCACCCCTCCACTTT.

In this sample, this clonotype turned up a few times. This chain uses TRBV29-1 with TRBJ2-1, with TRBD2 matching over 10 bases. Trimming took 7 bases from V and 9 from J; bases not matched to a gene: 12. This CDR3 is built from 14 residues. From germline, CDR1 is SQVTM and CDR2 ANQGSEA. CDR3 DNA sequence: TGCAGCGGAACCGGGACTAGCGAGGAGACTGAGCAGTTCTTC. Amino acid sequence: CSGTGTSEETEQFF.

V gene TRBV7-6 combines with J gene TRBJ2-1; 11 bases agree with TRBD1. The CDR3 has 15 residues. Germline CDR1 reads SGHVS; CDR2 reads FNYEAQ. Trimming at V came to 5 bases and at J to 7 bases, leaving 7 bases not matched to a gene. CDR3 region: CASSLGQGGFNEQFF. For the CDR3, the DNA is TGTGCCAGCAGCCTGGGACAGGGGGGATTTAATGAGCAGTTCTTC.

Only a few counts were recorded for this clonotype. This sequence joins TRBV10-2 and TRBJ2-3, with 14 positions matching TRBD2. The CDR3 loop spans 14 amino acids. CDR1 is WSHSY and CDR2 is SAAADI in the germline V gene. V lost 8 bases and J lost 3; bases outside the gene matches: 1. CDR3 sequence (DNA): TGCGCCAGCGGACTAGCGGGAGGAACAGATACGCAGTATTTT. Protein product: CASGLAGGTDTQYF.

Ten or more counts support this clonotype. The chain carries TRBV2 and TRBJ2-5; D remains unclear. The CDR3 loop spans 13 amino acids. The germline V gene has CDR1 SNHLY and CDR2 FYNNEI. Trimming took 6 bases from V and 1 from J, leaving 9 bases between them. CDR3 region: CASRVLVQETQYF. CDR3 DNA sequence: TGTGCCAGCAGAGTATTAGTCCAAGAGACCCAGTACTTC.